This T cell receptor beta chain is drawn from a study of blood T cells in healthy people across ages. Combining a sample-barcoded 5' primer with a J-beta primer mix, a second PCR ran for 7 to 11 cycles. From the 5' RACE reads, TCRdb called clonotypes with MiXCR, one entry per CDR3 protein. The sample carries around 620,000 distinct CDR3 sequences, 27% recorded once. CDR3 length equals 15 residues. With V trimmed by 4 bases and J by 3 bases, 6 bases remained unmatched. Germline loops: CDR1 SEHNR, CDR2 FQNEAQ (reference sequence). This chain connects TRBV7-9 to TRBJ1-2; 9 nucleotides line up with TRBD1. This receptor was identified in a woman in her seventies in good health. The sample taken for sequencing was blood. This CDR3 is CASSSLRQGDYGYTF. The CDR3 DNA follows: TGTGCCAGCAGCTCCCTGCGACAGGGGGACTATGGCTACACCTTC. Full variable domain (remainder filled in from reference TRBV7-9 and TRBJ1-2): DTGVSQNPRHKITKRGQNVTFRCDPISEHNRLYWYRQTLGQGPEFLTYFQNEAQLEKSRLLSDRFSAERPKGSFSTLEIQRTEQGDSAMYLCASSSLRQGDYGYTFGSGTRLTVV.